These T cell receptor beta chains were read from a single sample in a study of human T cells and chemical hapten exposure. MiXCR, run by TCRdb on the RACE reads, gives a single entry per CDR3 protein. The data contain about 120,000 distinct CDR3 sequences, about 11% of them singletons. This specimen was whole blood, taken in connection with sensitization to the hapten diphenylcyclopropenone (DPC). The receptors shown here come from a woman aged 45-60 years with alopecia areata. Some clones in this sample may be carry-over from other donors' samples. CDR3s leave out the opening cysteine and the closing phenylalanine or tryptophan. Clone size is shown for a subset of rows, as once, few, many or a class of expanded clone.

TRBJ2-7 NA TRBV9 ASSPSSSYEQY
TRBJ2-7 NA TRBV15 ATSKGAYEQY
TRBJ2-7 few TRBV7-9 ASSLSGRGTYEQY
TRBJ1-1 few TRBV20-1 SARYQGAGSLAF
TRBJ2-3 few TRBV5-6 ASSFPTSGSGTDTQY
TRBJ2-4 few TRBV2 ASSDARWASGRNAQTNKNIQY
TRBJ1-2 few TRBV6-1 ASRRSTGGDYGYT
TRBJ2-7 many TRBV27 ASSYRLAYEQY
TRBJ1-1 NA TRBV21-1 ASSNRHPGGGNTEAF
TRBJ2-3 many TRBV6-1 ASSSTGGGTDTQY
TRBJ2-3 many TRBV6-5 ASSLWSRVDTQY
TRBJ2-7 many TRBV7-2 ASSLRGTYEQY
TRBJ2-1 many TRBV20-1 SARDFGHNEQF
TRBJ2-1 NA TRBV6-5 ASTGGLSSYNEQF
TRBJ2-1 many TRBV29-1 SVEVLLKREQF
TRBJ1-1 NA TRBV10-3 AITGQGENTEAF
TRBJ2-7 NA TRBV11-1 ASSSGRSLGEQY
TRBJ1-3 few TRBV6-5 ASSSSFSGNTIY
TRBJ2-7 NA TRBV29-1 SVDGQRPYEQY
TRBJ1-5 NA TRBV20-1 SARKDRALGQPQH
TRBJ2-3 many TRBV24-1 ATSDDEGQGSFTDTQY
TRBJ1-3 many TRBV2 ASSRTLNTIY
TRBJ1-2 few TRBV7-2 ASSLDGYGYT
TRBJ2-3 many TRBV2 ASRDSTDTQY
TRBJ1-1 few TRBV12-3/TRBV12-4 ASSLNNPNTEAF
TRBJ2-2 few TRBV11-3 ASSLTGMNTGELF
TRBJ2-7 few TRBV20-1 SANSIAGDEQY
TRBJ2-2 few TRBV4-1 ASSQDNVGYRELF
TRBJ2-1 once TRBV28 ASSRDGALSSYNEQF